The 4 T cell receptor beta chains below all came from one sample that was sequenced in a study of T cell responses to AZD1222 COVID-19 vaccine. Data came from immunoSEQ multiplex PCR; TCRdb stores just in-frame clones and leaves some out. The sample consists of some 190,000 clones, roughly 94% of them appearing once. Sequenced here: peripheral blood, sampled 28 days after the second dose of the MenACWY control vaccine. The receptors shown here come from an adult who received the MenACWY meningococcal vaccine as a control.

V and J are TRBV19 and TRBJ1-1; D is unclear. Looked up from germline, CDR1 is LNHDA and CDR2 is SQIVND (reference sequence). The CDR3 runs 13 residues. Deletions cut 7 bases from V and 0 bases from J, with 9 bases between. The CDR3 protein is CASMGAMNTEAFF. The DNA for the CDR3 is TGTGCCAGTATGGGAGCCATGAACACTGAAGCTTTCTTT.

The CDR3 nucleotides read TGCGCCAGCAGCAGGGGATTAGGGGAGACCCAGTACTTC. It encodes CASSRGLGETQYF. The chain carries TRBV5-1 and TRBJ2-5; D is perhaps TRBD1 (5 bases). This CDR3 has 13 residues. Trimming cost V 4 bases and J 5 bases, with 12 bases left between them. Germline V gene sequence: CDR1 SGHRS, CDR2 YFSETQ.

The chain combines TRBV14 with TRBJ2-7, with 10 bases aligning to TRBD1. Germline CDR1 and CDR2: SGHDN and FVKESK. After removal of 4 bases from V and 2 bases from J, the junction contained 2 bases not matched to a gene. This CDR3 has 14 residues. CDR3 sequence: CASSPGQGAYEQYF. Written as DNA, the CDR3 is TGTGCCAGCAGCCCTGGACAGGGGGCCTACGAGCAGTACTTC.

The CDR3 sequence: CASRQGFRAFF. CDR3 DNA: TGTGCCAGCAGACAGGGTTTCCGAGCTTTCTTT. The gene calls are TRBV27 and TRBJ1-1; perhaps TRBD1 as D (6 bases). The CDR3 consists of 11 residues. V was clipped by 6 bases and J by 10 bases, with 12 bases between them. The V gene's germline CDR1 is MNHEY and CDR2 SMNVEV (reference sequence).